This T cell receptor (beta chain) was identified during a study of blood T cells in healthy people across ages. It was with a sample-barcoded 5' primer and a J-beta primer mix that a second PCR of roughly 7 to 12 cycles was run. TCRdb reprocessed the 5' RACE reads via MiXCR and lists one record per CDR3 protein. Altogether 1.4 million or so distinct CDR3 sequences are present, approximately 43% being singletons, with the ten largest covering just over 4%. The germline V gene has CDR1 MGHRA and CDR2 YSYEKL. The V and J ends lost 4 bases and 3 bases, in that order; junction bases with no gene match: 17. The CDR3 has 19 residues. Only a few counts were recorded for this clonotype.

The TCR sequence derives from a young woman in good health. The sequencing sample was made of blood. This chain connects TRBV4-1 to TRBJ1-5, with 8 bases matching TRBD1. The chain's CDR3 is CASSPFTVRGLNDNQPQHF. In DNA, the CDR3 is TGCGCCAGCAGCCCTTTTACCGTCAGGGGGCTGAACGACAATCAGCCCCAGCATTTT.